This T cell receptor beta chain derives from a study of early T cells in non-severe SARS-CoV-2 infection (dated by TCRdb to the early 2020s). About the study as a whole: TCR sequencing used bulk RNA from unsorted whole blood, so alpha and beta chains could not be paired.

The CDR3 spans 14 residues, from the cysteine through the phenylalanine. Only CDR3 DNA remains: 42 bases, in frame from the first base. A distance of 16 bases separates the germline ends of V and J, which lose 6 bases and 8 bases respectively. From a lookup of the germline V gene, CDR1 and CDR2 are MNHEY and SVGAGI. This clonotype appeared a few times. Its antigen specificity is not known. It has no much larger one-base neighbor in the sample; base qualities were not kept. Beyond this particular receptor, the publication reports: VDJdb matching was skewed toward anti-spike CD8 responses and likely underestimated virus-specific expansions by missing private and CD4 specificities.

Library construction relied on 5' RACE. Sequencing used a NextSeq 500. Unique molecular identifiers were attached to individual cDNA molecules in the TCR library protocol so that sequencing error and PCR bias could be corrected. Sequencing covered both TCR alpha and beta chains, and within each sample the abundances of alpha and beta sequences were tightly co-correlated. Under the source paper's analysis protocol: Decombinator V4 was used to annotate TCR sequences for V gene, J gene and CDR3. TCRs were defined as expanded if a significant change between any two time points was detected under a Poisson model with p below 0.0001. TCR abundances were normalised to the total number of TCRs sequenced per sample and expressed as counts per million. TRAV1-2 paired with TRAJ12, TRAJ20 or TRAJ33 defined MAIT TCRs, while TRAV10 paired with TRAJ18 defined iNKT TCRs. VDJdb, accessed 1 November 2021, was searched for CMV, EBV and SARS-CoV-2 annotated TCRs, with TCRs annotated for multiple antigens excluded. TCRdb handled the public reads itself, with Q25 trimming in fastp and clone calling in MiXCR, and kept productive beta chains. Rows are combined by CDR3 protein, so each entry shows the most common genes and DNA. What appears here as the V and J calls and clone size reflects TCRdb's work, not the paper's. The sample yields fewer than 95,000 distinct CDR3 sequences; around a sixth were counted once. Just over 5% of the sample is held by the ten biggest clonotypes.

A case-control design nested within a healthcare worker cohort in London, UK, was used, with weekly nasopharyngeal swab PCR tests and blood sampling performed. Between 23 and 31 March 2020, the week of the UK lockdown, healthcare workers were enrolled and then followed up weekly for as long as 16 weeks. Sequences were derived from whole blood, sampled at baseline. The sequence came from an adult who was a healthcare worker with PCR-confirmed SARS-CoV-2 infection or an uninfected control (not recorded which). The rearranged chain carries TRBV6-5 and TRBJ2-2, with no confident D gene call. The base sequence is TGTGCCAGCAGCCCCAGACTCCGCCCAGGGGAGCTGTTTTTT. It translates as CASSPRLRPGELFF.